This T cell receptor (beta chain) was identified in a study of graft-versus-host responses after intestinal transplantation (dated by TCRdb to about 2021). The study in broad terms: Multivisceral, liver-intestinal, or isolated intestinal transplants were received by the recipients. Bulk TCR-beta CDR3 sequencing was used to track graft-versus-host and host-versus-graft alloreactive T cell clones in the graft, circulation and bone marrow after intestinal transplantation. Every recipient was given anti-thymocyte globulin induction, followed by approximately 3 years of maintenance tacrolimus and steroids. To identify alloreactive clones, pre-transplant mixed lymphocyte reaction products were sequenced and compared with unstimulated pre-transplant donor and recipient T cells. The cohort enrolled 24 intestinal transplant recipients, one of whom was a retransplant, and a few patients without pretransplant specimens were excluded. Rather than being sequenced by the commercial service, samples from a few later patients were sequenced in-house on an Illumina MiSeq and processed with MiXCR. A peak of at least 4% donor T cells among recipient peripheral blood mononuclear cells was the definition used for donor T cell macrochimerism.

Findings and caveats that apply to the study as a whole: Early after transplant, declines in HvG clones were associated with peak levels of circulating GvH clones. Conclusions were limited by the relatively low number and heterogeneity of intestinal transplant patients. In patients with donor T cell macrochimerism, the allografts had high GvH to HvG T cell clonal ratios. GvH clones were detected in recipient bone marrow, and some of these GvH clones were observed earlier in ileal mucosa or blood, consistent with an intestinal mucosal origin.

This specimen's time point label, interpreted: cells obtained before transplantation from donor or recipient. CD3+CD4+ and CD3+CD8+ populations were FACS-sorted from unstimulated pre-transplant donor and recipient cells taken from spleen or lymph nodes. To prepare the library, the immunoSEQ multiplex PCR assay was applied. For most patients, genomic DNA was isolated using the Qiagen DNeasy Blood and Tissue Kit and was shipped frozen to Adaptive Biotechnologies for TCR sequencing. High-throughput TCR-beta CDR3 sequencing of genomic DNA from most patients was performed by Adaptive Biotechnologies. As for the authors' bioinformatics: Adaptive's ImmunoSEQ software supplied the TCR sequencing data for under 20 patients, while MiXCR and VDJtools were used to process a few other patients. To correct CD4 versus CD8 sorting errors, any sequence found in both subsets at a frequency ratio below 5:1 was removed. Because the origin of CDR3 nucleotide sequences shared between donor and recipient could not be assigned, those sequences were removed. To be classed as alloreactive, a clone needed at least 2-fold expansion over unstimulated cells and a minimum CFSE-low frequency of 0.002% (template counts) or 0.001% (read counts). Mappable clones were those detected in sequenced pre-transplant spleen, lymph node, or MLR CFSE-low populations of the donor or recipient. Cumulative frequency of alloreactive clones was calculated as a percentage of all sequences weighted by copy number. Held by TCRdb, this immuneACCESS table contains in-frame sequences only and omits some clones. Under half of the omission traces to an unresolved V gene where checked; the cause of the rest is unknown. That table gives V, J and clone size, and the DNA gave D and trimming. The sample table holds some 110,000 clones, of which over 85% were seen once. In total, the top ten clones hold about 0.2% of the sample.

As for this clone: Its antigen is not yet known. Base qualities are not provided; no much larger clone lies one nucleotide away.

The clonotype comes from a human donor who was the organ donor for an intestinal transplant. Sequences were derived from unstimulated CD4+ T cells sorted from spleen or lymph node cells, sampled before transplant.

The CDR3 region reads CASSEARTSRYTGELFF. Here is the DNA: TGTGCCAGCAGTGAAGCTAGGACTAGCAGGTACACCGGGGAGCTGTTTTTT. The chain is encoded by TRBV6-1 joined to TRBJ2-2, with 8 bases matching TRBD2. According to the germline V gene, CDR1 reads MNHNS and CDR2 reads SASEGT. Trimming removed 0 bases from V and 3 bases from J; the gene matches leave 6 bases unexplained. The CDR3 sequence holds 17 residues, the cysteine and phenylalanine included. Only the CDR3 DNA is retained, 51 bases long and in frame from the first base.